The clone carrying this TCR beta chain came up a few times. Its antigen is not identified. The source of the sample is a study of cytomegalovirus exposure and HLA in healthy donors. Study summary: In a later analysis, the 100 to 150 validation repertoires were reported to have used the same platform as the approximately 620 first-cohort repertoires. Whole-study findings and limits: Investigators reported 164 TCR beta chains as tied to cytomegalovirus. The CMV antigen specificity of a few CMV-associated chains was confirmed through in vitro analysis. Published work reported that the classifier diagnosed cytomegalovirus status with high specificity and sensitivity.

Sequencing used immunoSEQ multiplex PCR; TCRdb keeps in-frame clones, though not all of them. Counted here are over 85,000 clones, roughly 90% occurring once; the ten biggest clones make up under 1.5%. The source of this sequence is a woman in her twenties or thirties in good health and CMV-seropositive. The sequenced sample consisted of PBMCs.

The CDR3 DNA reads as TGTGCCAGCTCACTCAAGCCAGGGCTCGAGCAGTACTTC. Protein product: CASSLKPGLEQYF. The rearrangement links TRBV18 to TRBJ2-7; D possibly corresponds to TRBD1 (5 bases). The CDR3 runs to 13 residues. Looked up from germline, CDR1 is KGHSH and CDR2 is LQKENI. The V gene lost 4 bases and the J gene lost 6 bases, with 13 bases spanning the gap.